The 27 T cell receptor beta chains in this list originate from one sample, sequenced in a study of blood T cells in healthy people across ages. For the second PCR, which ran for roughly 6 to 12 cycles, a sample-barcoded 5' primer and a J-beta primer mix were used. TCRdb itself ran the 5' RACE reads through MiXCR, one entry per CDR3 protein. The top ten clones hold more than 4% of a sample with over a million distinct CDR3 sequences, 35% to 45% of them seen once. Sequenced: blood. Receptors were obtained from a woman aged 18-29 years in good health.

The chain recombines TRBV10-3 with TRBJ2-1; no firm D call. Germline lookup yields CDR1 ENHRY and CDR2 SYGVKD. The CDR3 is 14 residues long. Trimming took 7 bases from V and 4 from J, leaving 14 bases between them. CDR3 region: CAIKRSAVYNEQFF. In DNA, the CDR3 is TGTGCCATCAAAAGGAGCGCGGTATACAATGAGCAGTTCTTC.

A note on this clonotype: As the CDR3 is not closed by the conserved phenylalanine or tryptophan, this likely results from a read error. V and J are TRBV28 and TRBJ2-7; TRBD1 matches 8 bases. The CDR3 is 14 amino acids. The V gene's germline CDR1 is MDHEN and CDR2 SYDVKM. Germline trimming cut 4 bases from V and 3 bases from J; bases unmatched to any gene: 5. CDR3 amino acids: CASSSGTGYYEQYS. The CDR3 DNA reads TGTGCCAGCAGTTCCGGGACAGGATACTACGAGCAGTACTCC.

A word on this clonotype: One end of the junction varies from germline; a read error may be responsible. The CDR3 reads CASNSGTGKTGANVLTF. The CDR3 region has the DNA TGTGCTAGCAATTCCGGGACAGGGAAGACTGGGGCCAACGTCCTGACTTTC. The chain employs TRBV7-7 and TRBJ2-6; the match to TRBD1 covers 9 bases. The V gene's germline CDR1 is SSHAT and CDR2 FNYEAQ (reference sequence). The CDR3 is 17 amino acids.

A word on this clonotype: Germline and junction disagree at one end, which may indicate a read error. The CDR3 DNA reads as TGTGCCGGCAGTTACGCGTCAGGGTATGAGCAGTACTTC. Translated: CAGSYASGYEQYF. V usage is TRBV6-5 and J usage is TRBJ2-7, with D possibly matching TRBD1 (5 bases). Germline CDR1 reads MNHEY; CDR2 reads SVGAGI. The CDR3 has 13 residues.

This CDR3 is CSAAPEELSYEQYF. DNA of the CDR3: TGCAGTGCCGCCCCGGAGGAATTAAGCTACGAGCAGTACTTC. The genes are TRBV20-1 and TRBJ2-7; possibly TRBD2 for D (5 bases). The CDR3 is 14 residues long. Trimming removed 6 bases from V and 3 bases from J, with 18 bases in between. Per the germline V gene, CDR1 is DFQATT and CDR2 is SNEGSKA (reference sequence).

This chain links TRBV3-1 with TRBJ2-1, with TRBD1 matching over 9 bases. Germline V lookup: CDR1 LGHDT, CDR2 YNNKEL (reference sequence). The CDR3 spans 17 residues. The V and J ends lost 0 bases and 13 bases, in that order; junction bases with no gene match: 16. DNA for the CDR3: TGTGCCAGCAGCCAAGATCGGAGGACAGGGGTTTATGAGACCCAGTTCTTC. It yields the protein CASSQDRRTGVYETQFF.

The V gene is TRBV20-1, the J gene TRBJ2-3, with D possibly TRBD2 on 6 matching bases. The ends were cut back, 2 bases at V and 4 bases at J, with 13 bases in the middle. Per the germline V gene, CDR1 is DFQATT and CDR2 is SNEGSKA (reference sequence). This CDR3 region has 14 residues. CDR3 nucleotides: TGCAGTGCTAGACTAGCGTCGTCGGCAGATACGCAGTATTTT. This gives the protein CSARLASSADTQYF.

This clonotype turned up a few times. In nucleotides, the CDR3 is TGTGCCGCAAGTAAAAGTAACTATGGCTACACCTTC. Translated: CAASKSNYGYTF. The chain combines TRBV7-2 with TRBJ1-2; D gene ambiguous. Germline CDR1 and CDR2: SGHTA and FQGNSA. The V end lost 11 bases, the J end lost 1 base, and 11 bases lay between the germline ends. This CDR3 is built from 12 residues.

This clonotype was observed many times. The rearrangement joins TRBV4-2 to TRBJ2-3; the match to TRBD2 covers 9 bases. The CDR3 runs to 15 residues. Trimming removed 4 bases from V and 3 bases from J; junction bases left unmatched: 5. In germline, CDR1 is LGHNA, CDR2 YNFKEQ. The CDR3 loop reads CASSPAGGPTDTQYF. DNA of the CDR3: TGTGCCAGCAGCCCGGCGGGAGGGCCTACAGATACGCAGTATTTT.

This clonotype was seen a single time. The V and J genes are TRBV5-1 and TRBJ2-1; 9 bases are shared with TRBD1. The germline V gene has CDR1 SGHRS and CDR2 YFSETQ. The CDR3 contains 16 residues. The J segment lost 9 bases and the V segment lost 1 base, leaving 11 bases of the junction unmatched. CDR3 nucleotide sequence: TGCGCCAGCAGCTTGTTACCGGGACAGGGTGAGGGTGAGCAGTTCTTC. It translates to CASSLLPGQGEGEQFF.

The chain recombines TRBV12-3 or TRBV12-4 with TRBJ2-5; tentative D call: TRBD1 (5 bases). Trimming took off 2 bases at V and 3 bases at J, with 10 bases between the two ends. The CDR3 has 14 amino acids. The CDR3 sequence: CASSLMGLEETQYF. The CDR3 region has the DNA TGTGCCAGCAGTTTAATGGGGCTTGAAGAGACCCAGTACTTC.

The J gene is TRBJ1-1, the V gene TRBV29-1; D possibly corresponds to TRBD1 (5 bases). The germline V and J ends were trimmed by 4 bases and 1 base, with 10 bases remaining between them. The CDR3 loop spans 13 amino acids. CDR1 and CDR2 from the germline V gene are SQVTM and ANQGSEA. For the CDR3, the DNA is TGCAGCGTTGGGAGGGGCAGGAACACTGAAGCTTTCTTT. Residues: CSVGRGRNTEAFF.

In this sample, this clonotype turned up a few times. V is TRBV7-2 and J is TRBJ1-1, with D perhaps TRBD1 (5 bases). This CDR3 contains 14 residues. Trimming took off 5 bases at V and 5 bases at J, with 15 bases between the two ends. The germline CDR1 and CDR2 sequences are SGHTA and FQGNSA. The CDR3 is CASSGDGGVTEAFF. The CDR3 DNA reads TGTGCCAGCAGCGGGGACGGAGGAGTGACTGAAGCTTTCTTT.

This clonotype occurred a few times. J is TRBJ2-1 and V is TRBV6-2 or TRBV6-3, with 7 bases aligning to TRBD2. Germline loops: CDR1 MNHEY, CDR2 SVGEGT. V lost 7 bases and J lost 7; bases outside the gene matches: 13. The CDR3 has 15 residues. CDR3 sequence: CASTTGGSEGNEQFF. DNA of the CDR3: TGTGCCAGCACCACCGGGGGGTCGGAAGGGAATGAGCAGTTCTTC.

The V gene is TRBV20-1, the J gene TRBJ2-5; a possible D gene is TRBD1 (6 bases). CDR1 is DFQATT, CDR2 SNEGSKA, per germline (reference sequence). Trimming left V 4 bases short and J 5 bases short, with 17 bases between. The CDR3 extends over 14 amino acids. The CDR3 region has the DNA TGCAGTGCTACTCACAGGGAAAGGGGGGAGACCCAGTACTTC. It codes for CSATHRERGETQYF.

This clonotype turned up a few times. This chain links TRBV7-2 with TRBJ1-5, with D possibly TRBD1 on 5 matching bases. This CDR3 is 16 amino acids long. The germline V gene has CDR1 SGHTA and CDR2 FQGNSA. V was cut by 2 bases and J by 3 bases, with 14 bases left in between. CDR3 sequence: CASSLTSGVFNQPQHF. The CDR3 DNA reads TGTGCCAGCAGCTTAACCTCGGGGGTGTTCAATCAGCCCCAGCATTTT.

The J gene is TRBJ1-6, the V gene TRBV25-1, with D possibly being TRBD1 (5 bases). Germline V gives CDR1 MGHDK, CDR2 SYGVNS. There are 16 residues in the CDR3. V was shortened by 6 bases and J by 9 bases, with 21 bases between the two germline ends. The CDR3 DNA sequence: TGTGCCAGCAGGGGAATAGGAGGGGCAGGCTTTTCACCCCTCCACTTT. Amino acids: CASRGIGGAGFSPLHF.

The CDR3 loop reads CASSQRGQGLDEQFF. In DNA, the CDR3 is TGCGCCAGCAGCCAACGGGGACAGGGGTTAGACGAGCAGTTCTTC. The chain employs TRBV4-1 and TRBJ2-1, with 10 bases lining up with TRBD1. This CDR3 is built from 15 residues. Looked up from germline, CDR1 is MGHRA and CDR2 is YSYEKL. V lost 2 bases to trimming and J lost 10 bases; unmatched junction nucleotides: 8.

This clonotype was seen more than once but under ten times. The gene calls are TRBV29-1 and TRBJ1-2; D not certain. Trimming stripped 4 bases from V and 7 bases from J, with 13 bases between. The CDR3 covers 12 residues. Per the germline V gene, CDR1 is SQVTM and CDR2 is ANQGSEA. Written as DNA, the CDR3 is TGCAGCGTTGGACTGGGAAGGAGTGGCTACACCTTC. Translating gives CSVGLGRSGYTF.

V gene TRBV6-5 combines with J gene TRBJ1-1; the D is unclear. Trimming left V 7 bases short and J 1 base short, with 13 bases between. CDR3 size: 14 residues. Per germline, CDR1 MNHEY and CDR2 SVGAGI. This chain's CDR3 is CASTSAAPNTEAFF. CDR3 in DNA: TGTGCCAGCACCAGTGCAGCCCCGAACACTGAAGCTTTCTTT.

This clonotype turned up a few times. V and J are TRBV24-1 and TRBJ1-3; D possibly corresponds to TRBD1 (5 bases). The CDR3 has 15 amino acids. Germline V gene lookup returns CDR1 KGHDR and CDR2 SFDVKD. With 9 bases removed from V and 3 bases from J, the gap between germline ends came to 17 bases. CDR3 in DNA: TGTGCCACCCACGACGCAGACAGTCATGGAAACACCATATATTTT. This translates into CATHDADSHGNTIYF.

The CDR3 spells CASSLLVAEQFF. DNA of the CDR3: TGTGCCAGCAGTTTACTAGTAGCTGAGCAGTTCTTC. The chain is built from TRBV12-3 or TRBV12-4 and TRBJ2-1, with D unresolved. The CDR3 runs 12 residues. V was trimmed by 2 bases and J by 9 bases, leaving 8 bases between them.

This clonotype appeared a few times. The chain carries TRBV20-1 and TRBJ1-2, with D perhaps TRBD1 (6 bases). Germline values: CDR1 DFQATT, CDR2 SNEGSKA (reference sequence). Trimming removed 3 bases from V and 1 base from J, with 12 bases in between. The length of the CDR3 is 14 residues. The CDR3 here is CSARKTGINYGYTF. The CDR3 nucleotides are TGCAGTGCTAGGAAGACAGGAATTAACTATGGCTACACCTTC.

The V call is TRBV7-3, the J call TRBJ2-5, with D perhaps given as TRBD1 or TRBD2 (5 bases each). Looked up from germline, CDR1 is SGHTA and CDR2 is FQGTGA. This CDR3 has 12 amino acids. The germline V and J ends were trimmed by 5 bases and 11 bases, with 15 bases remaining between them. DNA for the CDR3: TGTGCCAGCAGCGGGGACGAGAATGAGCAGTACTTC. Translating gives CASSGDENEQYF. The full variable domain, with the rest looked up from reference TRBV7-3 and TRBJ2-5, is GAGVSQTPSNKVTEKGKYVELRCDPISGHTALYWYRQSLGQGPEFLIYFQGTGAADDSGLPNDRFFAVRPEGSVSTLKIQRTERGDSAVYLCASSGDENEQYFGPGTRLLVL.

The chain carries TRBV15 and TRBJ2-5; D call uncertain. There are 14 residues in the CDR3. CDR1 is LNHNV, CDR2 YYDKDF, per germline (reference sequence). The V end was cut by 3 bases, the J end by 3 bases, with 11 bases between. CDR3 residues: CATSSGKGKETQYF. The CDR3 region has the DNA TGTGCCACCAGCAGTGGAAAGGGAAAAGAGACCCAGTACTTC.

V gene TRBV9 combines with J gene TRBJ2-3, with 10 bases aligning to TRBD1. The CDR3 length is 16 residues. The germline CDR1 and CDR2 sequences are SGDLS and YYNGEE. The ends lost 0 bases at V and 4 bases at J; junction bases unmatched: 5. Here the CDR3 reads CASSVEGTGAADTQYF. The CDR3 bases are TGTGCCAGCAGCGTAGAAGGGACAGGGGCGGCAGATACGCAGTATTTT.

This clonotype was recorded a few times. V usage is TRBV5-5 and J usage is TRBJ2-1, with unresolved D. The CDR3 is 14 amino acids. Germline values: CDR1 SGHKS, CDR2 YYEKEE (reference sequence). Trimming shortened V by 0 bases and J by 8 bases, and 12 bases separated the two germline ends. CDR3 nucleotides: TGTGCCAGCAGCTTGGTCGGGTCCGAGCATGAGCAGTTCTTC. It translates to CASSLVGSEHEQFF. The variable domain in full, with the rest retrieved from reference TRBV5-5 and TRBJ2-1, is DAGVTQSPTHLIKTRGQQVTLRCSPISGHKSVSWYQQVLGQGPQFIFQYYEKEERGRGNFPDRFSARQFPNYSSELNVNALLLGDSALYLCASSLVGSEHEQFFGPGTRLTVL.